This is a list of T cell receptor beta chains from one sample in a study of high-grade serous ovarian cancer treatment subgroups. Repertoires were generated with immunoSEQ multiplex PCR, while TCRdb's copy carries only in-frame clones and drops some. Of over 9,000 clones in the sample, approximately 86% were seen once. The material sequenced was tumor tissue. These receptors all come from a human donor with high-grade serous ovarian cancer. Both conserved end residues are part of each CDR3. D genes are given only for firm matches. A clone size is listed for some rows: how often the clone was seen (once, few, many), or a class if it is expanded.

clone_size	v_call	d_call	j_call	cdr3_nt	cdr3_aa
.	TRBV6-6	.	TRBJ2-3	TGTGCCAGCAGGGGTGAAGGCACAGATACGCAGTATTTT	CASRGEGTDTQYF
.	TRBV7-6	.	TRBJ1-4	TGTGCCAGCAGCTTAGAGGCAGGGGCTAATGAAAAACTGTTTTTT	CASSLEAGANEKLFF
.	TRBV11-3	TRBD1	TRBJ2-6	TGTGCCAGCAGCTTAGACCGCACCGGGACAGGGAGCTCTGGGGCCAACGTCCTGACTTTC	CASSLDRTGTGSSGANVLTF
.	TRBV18	.	TRBJ2-4	TGTGCCAGCTCACCAGAGGACGGACTAGCCAAAAACATTCAGTACTTC	CASSPEDGLAKNIQYF
.	TRBV2	.	TRBJ1-3	TGTGCCAGCAACTCCGGGGAGAACTCTGGAAACACCATATATTTT	CASNSGENSGNTIYF
.	TRBV28	TRBD2	TRBJ2-7	TGTGCCAGCATAGGAGCGGGAGGCTCCGGCTACGAGCAGTACTTC	CASIGAGGSGYEQYF
.	TRBV28	.	TRBJ2-4	TGTGCCAGCAGTTTACAGGGCAGCATTCAGTACTTC	CASSLQGSIQYF
.	TRBV19	TRBD1	TRBJ1-2	TGTGCCAGTACCGGGACAGGGTCGCTTCCTGGCTACACCTTC	CASTGTGSLPGYTF
.	TRBV9	.	TRBJ1-5	TGTGCCAGCAGCGTAGAATGGGAAACGGACAATCAGCCCCAGCATTTT	CASSVEWETDNQPQHF
.	TRBV2	.	TRBJ1-5	TGTGCCAGCAGAGATCATCTTAGCAATCAGCCCCAGCATTTT	CASRDHLSNQPQHF
.	TRBV2	.	TRBJ2-5	TGTGCCAGCAGTGAACATGGCAGAGAGACCCAGTACTTC	CASSEHGRETQYF
.	TRBV6-5	TRBD2	TRBJ2-7	TGTGCCAGCAGTGGGACTAGCGGGGGGGCCGGAGAGCAGTACTTC	CASSGTSGGAGEQYF
.	TRBV4-3	.	TRBJ2-3	TGCGCCAGCAGCCAACCTCTACGACGGCTGGGCACAGATACGCAGTATTTT	CASSQPLRRLGTDTQYF
.	TRBV5-1	TRBD1	TRBJ1-2	TGCGCCAGCGGAACAGGGGTCTTGAATGGCTACACCTTC	CASGTGVLNGYTF
.	TRBV28	.	TRBJ1-2	TGTGCCAGCAGTTTCGGTCGTGGCTACACCTTC	CASSFGRGYTF
.	TRBV12-1	.	TRBJ1-5	TGTGCCAGCAGCTGGCCGGCTAGCAATCAGCCCCAGCATTTT	CASSWPASNQPQHF
.	TRBV19	TRBD1	TRBJ2-5	TGTGCCAGTACCGACAGGGTCGGGGAGACCCAGTACTTC	CASTDRVGETQYF
.	TRBV4-1	TRBD1	TRBJ2-7	TGCGCCAGCAGCCAAGCGAAACAGGGGCTAACCTACGAGCAGTACTTC	CASSQAKQGLTYEQYF
.	TRBV6-1	TRBD2	TRBJ2-1	TGTGCCAGCAGTGAAGAAAGACTAGCGGGGGGGCCTGGCCACAATGAGCAGTTCTTC	CASSEERLAGGPGHNEQFF
few	TRBV7-2	.	TRBJ1-6	TGTGCCAGCAGCTTAGTTTGGTCACCGGACTATAATTCACCCCTCCACTTT	CASSLVWSPDYNSPLHF
.	TRBV4-1	TRBD1	TRBJ2-7	TGCGCCAGCAGCCAAGCGAAACAGGGGCTAACCTACGAGCAGTACTTC	CASSQAKQGLTYEQYF
.	TRBV7-9	.	TRBJ2-3	TGTGCCAGCAGTTTAGTAGACGCGAGCACAGATACGCAGTATTTT	CASSLVDASTDTQYF
few	TRBV4-3	.	TRBJ2-1	TGCGCCAGCAGCTATACTTTCCTTGGATCCAGGGACCACAATGAGCAGTTCTTC	CASSYTFLGSRDHNEQFF
few	TRBV6-6	.	TRBJ1-1	TGTGCCAGCAGCCCTGGGTCTGAAGCTTTCTTT	CASSPGSEAFF
.	TRBV19	.	TRBJ2-3	TGTGCCAGTAGTCTCCGGCCGGGGGCGGTCACAGATACGCAGTATTTT	CASSLRPGAVTDTQYF
.	TRBV19	.	TRBJ1-2	TGTGCCAGTAGTATTCGGGGTGACTATGGCTACACCTTC	CASSIRGDYGYTF
.	TRBV6-1	.	TRBJ2-5	TGTGCCAGCAGCGGCAACTTTTTGGAGACCCAGTACTTC	CASSGNFLETQYF
.	TRBV9	.	TRBJ2-3	TGTGCCAGCAGCGTAGCGGTAGGGGGTGAGGCAGATACGCAGTATTTT	CASSVAVGGEADTQYF
.	TRBV6-5	.	TRBJ2-1	TGTGCCAGCAGTTACTCGAGAGGGAGTGATGAGCAGTTCTTC	CASSYSRGSDEQFF
.	TRBV7-2	.	TRBJ2-5	TGTGCCAGCAGCTTAGGGAGGCCCCAAGAGACCCAGTACTTC	CASSLGRPQETQYF
.	TRBV7-9	.	TRBJ1-1	TGTGCCAGCACCCCAGGATCCGGGACGAAAGCTTTCTTT	CASTPGSGTKAFF
.	TRBV28	.	TRBJ1-5	TGTGCCAGCAGTATAACAGGGCGTCAGCAGCCCCAGCATTTT	CASSITGRQQPQHF
.	TRBV5-4	.	TRBJ2-3	TGTGCCAGCAGCGTCGGGGCCAAAGGCACAGATACGCAGTATTTT	CASSVGAKGTDTQYF
.	TRBV6-6	.	TRBJ2-1	TGTGCCAGCTTTTTTCCAGGGAGGAATGAGCAGTTCTTC	CASFFPGRNEQFF
once	TRBV30	.	TRBJ2-5	TGTGCCTGGAGTCGCAGGACTGTTCTGGAGACCCAGTACTTC	CAWSRRTVLETQYF
.	TRBV5-1	.	TRBJ2-7	TGCGCCAGCAGCTCGGTAGGTGGAGTATCAGACGAGCAGTACTTC	CASSSVGGVSDEQYF
.	TRBV25-1	TRBD1	TRBJ2-3	TGTGCCAGCAGTGAATCAGACAGGGGAACGCAGTATTTT	CASSESDRGTQYF
.	TRBV15	.	TRBJ2-7	TGTGCCACCAGCAGAACCTATCAGGGGCTCGGGAGAAGGCAGTACTTC	CATSRTYQGLGRRQYF
.	TRBV7-9	.	TRBJ1-5	TGTGCCAGCAGCGATGACAGGTGGAATCAGCCCCAGCATTTT	CASSDDRWNQPQHF
.	TRBV4-3	.	TRBJ2-3	TGCGCCAGCAGCCGATCTGCGGGTTCAGATACGCAGTATTTT	CASSRSAGSDTQYF
.	TRBV25-1	TRBD2	TRBJ2-7	TGTGCCAGCACTAGCGGGACCTACGAGCAGTACTTC	CASTSGTYEQYF
.	TRBV18	.	TRBJ1-2	TGTGCCAGCTCACCGTGGGATGACCGAGGCGGCTACACCTTC	CASSPWDDRGGYTF
.	TRBV5-4	.	TRBJ1-1	TGTGCCAGCAGCTTGGTGAGGGCGAGGCACACTGAAGCTTTCTTT	CASSLVRARHTEAFF